This T cell receptor (beta chain) stems from a study of cytomegalovirus exposure and HLA in healthy donors. Study overall: An earlier analysis found around 120 million unique TCR beta sequences from approximately 170 million T cells.

The CDR3 loop spans 14 amino acids. J lost 8 bases, V lost 1 base, and 5 bases had no gene match. Germline V gene data show CDR1 as SGHAT and CDR2 as FQNNGV. PCR was performed using 60 Vbeta and 13 Jbeta primers. Repertoires were generated with immunoSEQ multiplex PCR, while TCRdb's copy carries only in-frame clones and drops some. The sample has about 120,000 clones, just under 75% seen once. Study findings and constraints: Later on, analysis showed that most CMV-associated TCR beta chains appeared to be HLA-restricted. Whilst most TCR sequences proved rare, a subset of public TCRs occurred across many donors. The study assumed roughly uniform donor sequencing depth for presence/absence analyses.

Concerning this clone: What it binds is unknown.

The sequence was obtained from a human donor in good health. The source material was PBMCs. This rearrangement joins TRBV11-2 to TRBJ2-1; 7 nucleotides agree with TRBD1. CDR3 nucleotides: TGTGCCAGCAGCTTAGCGGCAGGGGGTGATGAGCAGTTCTTC. Encoded protein: CASSLAAGGDEQFF. The full variable domain, rest sourced from reference TRBV11-2 and TRBJ2-1, is EAGVAQSPRYKIIEKRQSVAFWCNPISGHATLYWYQQILGQGPKLLIQFQNNGVVDDSQLPKDRFSAERLKGVDSTLKIQPAKLEDSAVYLCASSLAAGGDEQFFGPGTRLTVL.